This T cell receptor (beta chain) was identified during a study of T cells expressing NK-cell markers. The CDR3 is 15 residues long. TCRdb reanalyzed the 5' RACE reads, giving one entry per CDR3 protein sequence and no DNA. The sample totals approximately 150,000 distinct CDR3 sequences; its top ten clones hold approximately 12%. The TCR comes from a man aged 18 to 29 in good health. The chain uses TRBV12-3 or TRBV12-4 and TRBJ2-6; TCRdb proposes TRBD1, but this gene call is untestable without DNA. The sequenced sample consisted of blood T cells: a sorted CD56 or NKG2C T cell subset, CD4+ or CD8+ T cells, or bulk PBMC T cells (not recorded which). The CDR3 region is CASLTGASGANVLTF.